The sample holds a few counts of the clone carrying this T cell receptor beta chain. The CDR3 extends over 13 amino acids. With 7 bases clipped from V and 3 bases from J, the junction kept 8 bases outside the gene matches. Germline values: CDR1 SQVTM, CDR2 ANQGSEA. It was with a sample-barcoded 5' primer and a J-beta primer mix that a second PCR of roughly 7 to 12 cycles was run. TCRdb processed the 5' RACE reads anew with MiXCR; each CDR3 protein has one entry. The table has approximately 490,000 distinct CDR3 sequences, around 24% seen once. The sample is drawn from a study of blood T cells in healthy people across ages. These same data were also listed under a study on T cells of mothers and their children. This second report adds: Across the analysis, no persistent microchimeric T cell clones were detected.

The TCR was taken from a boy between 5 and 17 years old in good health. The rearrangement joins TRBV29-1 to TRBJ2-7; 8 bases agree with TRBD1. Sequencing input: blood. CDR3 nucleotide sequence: TGCAGCGGCGAGGACAGGGACGGCTACGAGCAGTACTTC. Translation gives CSGEDRDGYEQYF.